This is a list of T cell receptor beta chains from one sample in a study of cytomegalovirus exposure and HLA in healthy donors. This table comes from immunoSEQ multiplex PCR, and its TCRdb copy is limited to in-frame clones, with some not included. The sample yields about 120,000 clones, 82% seen once. The source material was PBMCs. The receptors originated from a woman between 18 and 30 years old in good health and CMV-seronegative. The CDR3 runs from the conserved cysteine through the conserved F or W. Fields, in order: clone size, J gene, D gene, V gene, CDR3 DNA, CDR3 protein. D genes are given only for firm matches. Rows give clone size only sometimes, using once, few, many, or a class for an expanded clone.

-,TRBJ2-1,-,TRBV5-1,TGCGCCAGCAGCTTGGGTGGGCCGGAAAATGAGCAGTTCTTC,CASSLGGPENEQFF
-,TRBJ1-2,-,TRBV6-1,TGCGCCAGCAGAGAATCTTATAACAGCTATATTAACTATGGCTACACCTTC,CASRESYNSYINYGYTF
-,TRBJ2-2,TRBD2,TRBV19,TGTGCCAGTAGTATCCGTAGCGGGAGGGGGGCGTCGGCCGGGGAGCTGTTTTTT,CASSIRSGRGASAGELFF
-,TRBJ1-5,-,TRBV7-2,TGTGCCAGCAGCTTAGAGTACGGGTCTCAGCCCCAGCATTTT,CASSLEYGSQPQHF
-,TRBJ2-1,TRBD2,TRBV4-1,TGCGCCAGCAGCCATGGACTAGCGGGAGACGGTGAGCAGTTCTTC,CASSHGLAGDGEQFF
once,TRBJ2-1,TRBD2,TRBV4-2,TGTGCCAGCAGCCCGACTAGCGGGAGTGAGCAGTTCTTC,CASSPTSGSEQFF
-,TRBJ1-2,-,TRBV7-6,TGTGCCAGCAGCCCACAGGCCGGACGGCTCTATGGCTACACCTTC,CASSPQAGRLYGYTF
-,TRBJ1-2,-,TRBV2,TGTGCCAGCAGTGAAGCGGTCCCGGGTTATGGCTACACCTTC,CASSEAVPGYGYTF
-,TRBJ1-1,-,TRBV2,TGTGCCAGCTCCAGATTCATGAACACTGAAGCTTTCTTT,CASSRFMNTEAFF
-,TRBJ2-2,-,TRBV19,TGTGCCAGTAAATACCGGGACACGAACACCGGGGAGCTGTTTTTT,CASKYRDTNTGELFF
-,TRBJ1-1,TRBD1,TRBV5-1,TGCGCCAGCAGTCCCGGGACAGGGAACACTGAAGCTTTCTTT,CASSPGTGNTEAFF
-,TRBJ2-3,-,TRBV27,TGTGCCAGCAGTTTAAGGAAGGGGGGCACAGATACGCAGTATTTT,CASSLRKGGTDTQYF
-,TRBJ1-6,-,TRBV9,TGTGCCAGCAGCCCGAGGACAGATCAGCCACCCCTCCACTTT,CASSPRTDQPPLHF
few,TRBJ1-1,TRBD1,TRBV7-9,TGTGCCAGCAGCTTAGGTCCCGGGACAGGAATGAAGGCTGAAGCTTTCTTT,CASSLGPGTGMKAEAFF
-,TRBJ2-5,TRBD2,TRBV9,TGTGCCAGCAGCGTAGGGGTAGCGGGGGGGACAGAGACCCAGTACTTC,CASSVGVAGGTETQYF
-,TRBJ2-7,TRBD1,TRBV28,TGTGCCAGCACCCTGAAGGGGGCCCTCTACGAGCAGTACTTC,CASTLKGALYEQYF
-,TRBJ1-1,TRBD1,TRBV25-1,TGTGCCAGCGGACACAGGGGGAACACTGAAGCTTTCTTT,CASGHRGNTEAFF
-,TRBJ2-2,TRBD1,TRBV27,TGTGCCAGCAAACCGGGACAGGGCGCTTTTGGGGAGCTGTTTTTT,CASKPGQGAFGELFF
-,TRBJ2-6,-,TRBV5-6,TGTGCCAGCAGCTTCGGGGGGCCCGGGGCCAACGTCCTGACTTTC,CASSFGGPGANVLTF
few,TRBJ2-6,-,TRBV5-6,TGTGCCAGCAGATGGACTGCGACCTCTGGGGCCAACGTCCTGACTTTC,CASRWTATSGANVLTF
-,TRBJ2-2,TRBD1,TRBV28,TGTGCCAGCAGCCAAGGGGACAGAAACACCGGGGAGCTGTTTTTT,CASSQGDRNTGELFF
-,TRBJ1-3,-,TRBV27,TGTGCCAGCCGTAATGGGGGGGTTGGAAACACCATATATTTT,CASRNGGVGNTIYF
-,TRBJ2-5,-,TRBV29-1,TGCAGCGTTGAAGTGACAGCGAAAGAGACCCAGTACTTC,CSVEVTAKETQYF
-,TRBJ1-5,-,TRBV4-1,TGCGCCAGCAGCCAAGAACCAGGACAGTATAGCAATCAGCCCCAGCATTTT,CASSQEPGQYSNQPQHF
-,TRBJ2-3,-,TRBV4-1,TGCGCCAGCAGCCACTTTGTCAGCACAGATACGCAGTATTTT,CASSHFVSTDTQYF
-,TRBJ2-3,TRBD1,TRBV6-7,TGTGCCAGCAGGCCCCGGGACAGGGAGGTCACAGATACGCAGTATTTT,CASRPRDREVTDTQYF
-,TRBJ2-7,TRBD2,TRBV9,TGTGCCAGCAGCCCGAGCTCCAGACTAGCGGGTCGGATCTACGAGCAGTACTTC,CASSPSSRLAGRIYEQYF
once,TRBJ2-3,TRBD1,TRBV16,TGTGCCAGCAGCCCCCCGACAGGGACAGATACGCAGTATTTT,CASSPPTGTDTQYF
-,TRBJ2-4,-,TRBV19,TGTGCCAGTATCCGAGCGAACATTCAGTACTTC,CASIRANIQYF
-,TRBJ2-5,TRBD2,TRBV4-2,TGTGCCAGCAGCCAAGAGTGGCTAGCGGGAGGAGAACGAGAGACCCAGTACTTC,CASSQEWLAGGERETQYF